This is a list of T cell receptor beta chains from one sample in a study of cytomegalovirus exposure and HLA in healthy donors. The method was immunoSEQ multiplex PCR; TCRdb's version includes in-frame clones alone and lacks a portion of them. The sample holds about 160,000 clones, 80% seen once. Specimen: PBMCs. These receptors all stem from a woman between 50 and 59 years old in good health and CMV-seronegative. The CDR3 runs from the conserved cysteine through the conserved F or W. Fields, in order: V gene, clone size, J gene, CDR3 protein. Clone size is shown for a subset of rows, as once, few, many or a class of expanded clone.

TRBV4-3	few	TRBJ2-7	CASSQDLSQGGYEQYF
TRBV19	.	TRBJ2-1	CASSISTSVAEQFF
TRBV7-2	.	TRBJ1-4	CASSSFPGSRNEKLFF
TRBV2	few	TRBJ2-3	CASSARTSGSTDTQYF
TRBV10-1	.	TRBJ1-5	CASSEGPLQPQHF
TRBV6-5	.	TRBJ2-7	CASSSVISVFEQYF
TRBV4-3	.	TRBJ2-5	CASSQDRGGGGETQYF
TRBV7-9	.	TRBJ2-5	CASSPRLAGVGETQYF
TRBV7-2	.	TRBJ1-6	CASSLEGQGESPLHF
TRBV27	.	TRBJ2-1	CASSASAGDSYNEQFF
TRBV27	.	TRBJ2-1	CVRVAGNSYNEQFF
TRBV10-3	few	.	CAISSGLLYEQYF
TRBV7-9	.	TRBJ2-5	CASSLGYRDKETQYF
TRBV15	few	TRBJ2-4	CATSRAIRGAVKNIQYF
TRBV7-9	once	TRBJ1-4	CASSSRDEKLFF
TRBV4-3	once	TRBJ2-1	CASSLRWTGGYNEQFF
TRBV29-1	.	TRBJ1-2	CSGTVSGDGYTF
TRBV10-3	.	TRBJ1-1	CAISQGTGRTEAFF
TRBV6-5	.	TRBJ1-5	CASRPGQPNQPQHF
TRBV7-9	once	TRBJ2-2	CARGQSPMNTGELFF
TRBV6-5	.	TRBJ1-2	CASSPRSLYGYTF
TRBV25-1	.	TRBJ1-2	CASSDEGTGNYGHTF
TRBV28	.	TRBJ1-1	CASSLGGTMNTEAFF
TRBV4-2	few	TRBJ2-7	CASSQEQTSSGEQYF
TRBV27	.	TRBJ2-1	CASSLLGTSGANEQFF
TRBV7-2	.	TRBJ2-7	CASSLGQGAYEQYF
TRBV19	.	TRBJ2-7	CASSIGLAATYEQYF
TRBV19	.	TRBJ1-6	CASSSYVDRVYNSPLHF
TRBV11-2	once	TRBJ2-7	CASSLGGGKQYF
TRBV7-2	.	TRBJ2-3	CASSLAPGLPTDTQYF
TRBV9	.	TRBJ1-6	CASSVAQRQGANSPLHF
TRBV5-4	.	TRBJ1-1	CASSPKGARSEVYAFF
TRBV10-3	.	TRBJ2-7	CATATPGTSGMDEQYF
TRBV4-3	few	TRBJ1-2	CASSPSTGGVDGYTF
TRBV5-1	once	TRBJ2-2	CASSRQGGDGELFF
TRBV28	.	TRBJ2-3	CASREAGGSTDTQYF
TRBV5-1	.	TRBJ1-4	CASSLAKGQGAREKLFF
TRBV11-3	.	TRBJ2-2	CASSLGADKYTGELFF
TRBV5-8	.	TRBJ1-6	CASSFLLGGDNSPLHF
TRBV4-1	.	TRBJ1-1	CASSQDRGSRNTEAFF
TRBV30	.	TRBJ1-5	CAWSVQGAQPQHF
TRBV7-9	.	TRBJ2-7	CASSPGGTGGYEQYF
TRBV25-1	.	TRBJ1-6	CASTGQANNSPLHF
TRBV4-1	.	TRBJ2-1	CASSQPYERSHNEQFF
TRBV29-1	once	TRBJ1-2	CSVEQGSYGYTF
TRBV18	.	TRBJ1-5	CASSPQGVNDQPQHF
TRBV28	.	TRBJ1-1	CASSLWGASGEAFF
TRBV7-2	.	TRBJ1-5	CASSLSTGYSNQPQHF
TRBV4-1	.	TRBJ2-1	CASRKGLISSYNEQFF
TRBV13	once	TRBJ2-3	CASSLVAGATDTQYF
TRBV28	.	TRBJ1-2	CASSSPPGGYTF
TRBV18	.	TRBJ1-2	CASSESPGQLGYTF
TRBV7-2	.	TRBJ2-1	CASSTPDRGLGNEQFF